The 30 T cell receptor beta chains presented below share a single source sample, sequenced in a study of radiotherapy plus CTLA-4 blockade in lung cancer. TCRdb keeps only in-frame clones here, not all; method: immunoSEQ multiplex PCR. The sample contains nearly 15,000 clones, 72% of which appear only once. The sequences come from peripheral blood, collected from a patient treated with radiotherapy plus ipilimumab. The receptor set was obtained from a human donor with non-small cell lung cancer whose response to radiotherapy plus ipilimumab could not be evaluated.

This clone is labeled medium-sized. This chain's CDR3 is CASSPERGGKEKLFF. CDR3 sequence (DNA): TGCGCCAGCAGCCCCGAGCGGGGAGGGAAAGAAAAACTGTTTTTT. The chain recombines TRBV5-1 with TRBJ1-4; D is uncertain. The CDR3 covers 15 residues. Germline V lookup: CDR1 SGHRS, CDR2 YFSETQ. The V and J ends lost 4 bases and 8 bases respectively, with 18 bases between them. Complete variable domain (other parts from reference TRBV5-1 and TRBJ1-4): KAGVTQTPRYLIKTRGQQVTLSCSPISGHRSVSWYQQTPGQGLQFLFEYFSETQRNKGNFPGRFSGRQFSNSRSEMNVSTLELGDSALYLCASSPERGGKEKLFFGSGTQLSVL.

J is TRBJ1-1 and V is TRBV19; D gene ambiguous. The CDR3 contains 14 residues. Germline V CDR1 and CDR2: LNHDA, SQIVND (reference sequence). V lost 2 bases and J 8 bases, leaving 15 bases between the germline ends. The CDR3: CASSITVIRREAFF. The CDR3, as DNA: TGTGCCAGTAGTATAACGGTTATAAGGAGAGAAGCTTTCTTT.

This clone was counted a single time. This chain joins TRBV9 and TRBJ1-1; TRBD1 matches 7 bases. V gave up 2 bases and J gave up 1 base; unmatched junction bases: 5. Germline CDR1 SGDLS, CDR2 YYNGEE. The length of the CDR3 is 15 residues. This CDR3 reads CASSVSGQSNTEAFF. CDR3 nucleotide sequence: TGTGCCAGCAGCGTTTCGGGACAGTCGAACACTGAAGCTTTCTTT.

This clone was detected once. V is TRBV29-1 and J is TRBJ2-3; 12 bases align to TRBD2. J gave up 2 bases and V 1 base, and 1 base lay outside the gene matches. This CDR3 region has 15 residues. Germline V gives CDR1 SQVTM, CDR2 ANQGSEA. CDR3 nucleotides: TGCAGCGTTGAAGGACTAGCGGGGGACACAGATACGCAGTATTTT. Protein: CSVEGLAGDTDTQYF.

The chain employs TRBV29-1 and TRBJ1-5, with a possible D match to TRBD1 (5 bases). Looked up from germline, CDR1 is SQVTM and CDR2 is ANQGSEA. The CDR3 consists of 13 residues. V gave up 7 bases and J gave up 3 bases, with 13 bases separating them. The CDR3 here is CSAADSLNQPQHF. In nucleotides, the CDR3 is TGCAGCGCCGCCGACAGCCTCAATCAGCCCCAGCATTTT.

J is TRBJ1-2 and V is TRBV7-9; 8 positions match TRBD1. Trimming at V came to 1 base and at J to 4 bases, leaving 2 bases not matched to a gene. The CDR3 spans 14 residues. Germline V gives CDR1 SEHNR, CDR2 FQNEAQ (reference sequence). The CDR3 sequence is CASSLEQGAYGYTF. The CDR3 DNA reads TGTGCCAGCAGCTTAGAGCAGGGGGCCTATGGCTACACCTTC.

This clone was observed a few times. The chain has TRBV29-1 and TRBJ1-6; possibly TRBD1 for D (6 bases). Trimming pared 5 bases from V and 3 bases from J, leaving 8 bases between. The CDR3 consists of 13 residues. The germline V gene encodes CDR1 SQVTM and CDR2 ANQGSEA. The CDR3 spells CSVSRGYNSPLHF. The CDR3 DNA reads as TGCAGCGTTAGCAGGGGCTATAATTCACCCCTCCACTTT.

This chain connects TRBV6-1 to TRBJ1-5, with a possible D match to TRBD1 (5 bases). The germline V and J ends were trimmed by 2 bases and 1 base, with 12 bases remaining between them. CDR3 length equals 16 residues. Germline V gene sequence: CDR1 MNHNS, CDR2 SASEGT. As DNA, the CDR3 is TGTGCCAGCAGTGAAAGAAGGGGAAGCAGCAATCAGCCCCAGCATTTT. This translates into CASSERRGSSNQPQHF.

The chain carries TRBV7-2 and TRBJ1-1, with a possible D match to TRBD1 (6 bases). Germline CDR1 reads SGHTA; CDR2 reads FQGNSA. V was cut by 5 bases and J by 3 bases, with 10 bases left in between. The CDR3 sequence is 13 residues long. For the CDR3, the DNA is TGTGCCAGCAGCCGGCAGGGGTACACTGAAGCTTTCTTT. Its protein product is CASSRQGYTEAFF.

The chain is built from TRBV27 and TRBJ1-1, with D possibly TRBD1 on 6 matching bases. The germline CDR1 and CDR2 sequences are MNHEY and SMNVEV (reference sequence). This CDR3 comprises 14 residues. V gave up 0 bases and J gave up 1 base, with 6 bases separating them. The CDR3 here is CASSLSGGNTEAFF. The CDR3 coding sequence is TGTGCCAGCAGTTTATCAGGGGGGAACACTGAAGCTTTCTTT.

This chain connects TRBV18 to TRBJ1-4; TRBD1 matches at 7 bases. CDR1 KGHSH and CDR2 LQKENI come from the germline V gene. Trimming cost V 6 bases and J 6 bases; bases outside gene matches: 7. The CDR3 is made up of 14 amino acids. DNA of the CDR3: TGTGCCAGCTCCTCACAGGGGCGGGATGAAAAACTGTTTTTT. Its protein product is CASSSQGRDEKLFF.

The chain employs TRBV27 and TRBJ2-1; D uncertain. CDR1 is MNHEY, CDR2 SMNVEV, per germline (reference sequence). Trimming took 5 bases from V and 2 from J, leaving 13 bases between them. This CDR3 region has 15 residues. The CDR3: CASSPDSYAYNEQFF. CDR3 in DNA: TGTGCCAGCAGTCCTGACTCCTACGCCTACAATGAGCAGTTCTTC.

This clone was seen a single time. CDR3 DNA: TGTGCCAGCAGCTCCGGGACTAGTGGGCCCGGGGAGCTGTTTTTT. Its translation is CASSSGTSGPGELFF. The chain carries TRBV5-6 and TRBJ2-2, with TRBD2 identical over 8 bases. The CDR3 consists of 15 residues. J was trimmed by 6 bases and V by 3 bases; bases with no gene match: 7. Germline loops: CDR1 SGHDT, CDR2 YYEEEE.

V is TRBV10-2 and J is TRBJ2-5; 10 bases match TRBD1. The CDR3 covers 17 residues. CDR1 is WSHSY, CDR2 SAAADI, per germline. V lost 8 bases and J lost 5; bases outside the gene matches: 17. CDR3 amino acids: CASGPYTSGTGAETQYF. The CDR3 DNA reads TGCGCCAGCGGTCCTTATACCTCCGGGACAGGGGCCGAGACCCAGTACTTC.

CDR3 sequence: CASSRGTKETQYF. CDR3 in DNA: TGTGCCAGCAGTCGGGGGACCAAAGAGACCCAGTACTTC. V is TRBV6-5 and J is TRBJ2-5, with D perhaps TRBD2 (6 bases). The CDR3 runs to 13 residues. Between the trimmed V and J ends, which lost 5 bases and 3 bases, there was a span of 10 bases. CDR1 and CDR2 (germline): MNHEY, SVGAGI.

V usage is TRBV9 and J usage is TRBJ2-1; 11 bases match TRBD1. The V segment lost 2 bases and the J segment 4 bases; nucleotides outside the gene matches: 2. CDR1 is SGDLS and CDR2 is YYNGEE in the germline V gene. The CDR3 has 15 amino acids. CDR3 in DNA: TGTGCCAGCAGCGTGGGACAGGGGGAATACAATGAGCAGTTCTTC. Encoded protein: CASSVGQGEYNEQFF.

This sequence joins TRBV9 and TRBJ2-1; D is ambiguous. V was trimmed by 0 bases and J by 7 bases, leaving 5 bases between them. Germline CDR1 and CDR2: SGDLS and YYNGEE. This CDR3 has 12 residues. CDR3 in amino acids: CASSVADNEQFF. CDR3 nucleotide sequence: TGTGCCAGCAGCGTAGCAGATAATGAGCAGTTCTTC.

The CDR3 sequence is CAWRGLAGSQETQYF. The CDR3, as DNA: TGTGCCTGGAGGGGGCTAGCGGGGAGTCAAGAGACCCAGTACTTC. The J gene is TRBJ2-5, the V gene TRBV30; 9 positions match TRBD2. Germline V lookup: CDR1 GTSNPN, CDR2 SVGIG (reference sequence). The J segment lost 2 bases and the V segment lost 3 bases, leaving 7 bases of the junction unmatched. The CDR3 has 15 amino acids. Combining the CDR3 with reference TRBV30 and TRBJ2-5 gives the whole variable domain SQTIHQWPATLVQPVGSPLSLECTVEGTSNPNLYWYRQAAGRGLQLLFYSVGIGQISSEVPQNLSASRPQDRQFILSSKKLLLSDSGFYLCAWRGLAGSQETQYFGPGTRLLVL.

This chain connects TRBV5-6 to TRBJ2-3; 7 bases agree with TRBD1. Germline CDR1 and CDR2: SGHDT and YYEEEE. With 4 bases clipped from V and 4 bases from J, the junction kept 9 bases outside the gene matches. There are 15 residues in the CDR3. The chain's CDR3 is CASSAIQGNADTQYF. CDR3 coding DNA: TGTGCCAGCAGCGCTATACAGGGGAACGCAGATACGCAGTATTTT.

V gene TRBV5-1 combines with J gene TRBJ2-5, with 11 bases matching TRBD1. The length of the CDR3 is 16 residues. Germline V CDR1 and CDR2: SGHRS, YFSETQ. Losses at the gene ends were 3 bases for V and 5 bases for J; bases not matched to a gene: 9. CDR3 sequence reads: CASSSPDRGQLETQYF. CDR3 nucleotides: TGCGCCAGCAGCTCCCCGGACAGGGGGCAATTGGAGACCCAGTACTTC.

This chain joins TRBV5-6 and TRBJ2-3, with TRBD1 identical over 7 bases. Germline trimming cut 5 bases from V and 2 bases from J; bases unmatched to any gene: 11. Germline V lookup: CDR1 SGHDT, CDR2 YYEEEE. There are 16 residues in the CDR3. CDR3 in amino acids: CASRKQGLLNTDTQYF. CDR3 nucleotides: TGTGCCAGCAGGAAACAGGGGCTCCTAAACACAGATACGCAGTATTTT.

The chain recombines TRBV20-1 with TRBJ1-2; TRBD1 might be the D (5 bases). The CDR3 has 11 residues. V was cut by 4 bases and J by 7 bases, with 10 bases left in between. CDR1 is DFQATT, CDR2 SNEGSKA, per germline (reference sequence). In DNA, the CDR3 is TGCAGTGCTATTCAGGGTGGTGGCTACACCTTC. This encodes CSAIQGGGYTF.

This chain links TRBV18 with TRBJ1-1; 8 nucleotides agree with TRBD1. Germline V gene data show CDR1 as KGHSH and CDR2 as LQKENI. The CDR3 has 13 residues. The J segment lost 5 bases and the V segment lost 5 bases, leaving 4 bases of the junction unmatched. As DNA, the CDR3 is TGTGCCAGCTCAGCAAGACAGGGGACTGAAGCTTTCTTT. Protein product: CASSARQGTEAFF.

In this sample, this clone turned up a few times. The chain carries TRBV9 and TRBJ1-2; D uncertain. V lost 6 bases to trimming and J lost 8 bases, with 17 bases between them. Germline CDR1 reads SGDLS; CDR2 reads YYNGEE. CDR3 size: 13 residues. This CDR3 reads CASNPAGPGGYTF. Here the CDR3 DNA reads TGTGCCAGCAACCCTGCTGGGCCTGGGGGCTACACCTTC.

This clone was detected a few times. The V call is TRBV2, the J call TRBJ1-4; 7 nucleotides align to TRBD1. The junction had 8 bases not matched to a gene; V was cut back by 5 bases and J by 5 bases. CDR3 length: 15 residues. In germline, CDR1 is SNHLY, CDR2 FYNNEI. Here the CDR3 DNA reads TGTGCCAGCAGTCGAGGACAGGTCGTGAATGAAAAACTGTTTTTT. It is translated as CASSRGQVVNEKLFF.

The CDR3 loop reads CASSGQIEQPQHF. The DNA for the CDR3 is TGTGCCAGTAGTGGACAGATAGAACAGCCCCAGCATTTT. V usage is TRBV19 and J usage is TRBJ1-5; perhaps TRBD1 as D (6 bases). V gave up 5 bases and J gave up 7 bases, with 12 bases separating them. Germline loops: CDR1 LNHDA, CDR2 SQIVND (reference sequence). The CDR3 covers 13 residues.

The rearrangement uses TRBV30 and TRBJ1-5; 9 bases map to TRBD1. The CDR3 consists of 17 residues. Trimming removed 1 base from V and 2 bases from J; junction bases left unmatched: 9. CDR1 GTSNPN and CDR2 SVGIG come from the germline V gene (reference sequence). Here the CDR3 reads CAWSGGTGRIGNQPQHF. CDR3 DNA: TGTGCCTGGAGTGGGGGGACAGGGAGGATTGGCAATCAGCCCCAGCATTTT.

This clone was detected a few times. This sequence joins TRBV6-6 and TRBJ1-2; 8 bases align to TRBD1. Germline loops: CDR1 MNHNY, CDR2 SVGAGI (reference sequence). The CDR3 loop spans 16 amino acids. The V gene end was trimmed by 5 bases and the J gene end by 2 bases; junction bases not matched to a gene: 10. Here the CDR3 DNA reads TGTGCCAGCAGTGCCAGAGGGACAGGTAGCAACTATGGCTACACCTTC. This sequence encodes CASSARGTGSNYGYTF.

This sequence joins TRBV2 and TRBJ1-1; 7 bases are a match to TRBD1. Germline loops: CDR1 SNHLY, CDR2 FYNNEI. This CDR3 contains 14 residues. V shed 9 bases and J 4 bases; nucleotides not matched to a gene: 11. As DNA, the CDR3 is TGTGCCAGTATGGGACAGTCTCATAGCACTGAAGCTTTCTTT. Its translation is CASMGQSHSTEAFF.

V and J are TRBV6-1 and TRBJ1-5, with D possibly TRBD1 on 6 matching bases. V was pared by 5 bases and J by 1 base, with 12 bases between. CDR3 length: 15 residues. The germline V gene encodes CDR1 MNHNS and CDR2 SASEGT. CDR3 residues: CASSTQGSSNQPQHF. In DNA, the CDR3 is TGTGCCAGCAGTACACAGGGAAGCAGCAATCAGCCCCAGCATTTT.